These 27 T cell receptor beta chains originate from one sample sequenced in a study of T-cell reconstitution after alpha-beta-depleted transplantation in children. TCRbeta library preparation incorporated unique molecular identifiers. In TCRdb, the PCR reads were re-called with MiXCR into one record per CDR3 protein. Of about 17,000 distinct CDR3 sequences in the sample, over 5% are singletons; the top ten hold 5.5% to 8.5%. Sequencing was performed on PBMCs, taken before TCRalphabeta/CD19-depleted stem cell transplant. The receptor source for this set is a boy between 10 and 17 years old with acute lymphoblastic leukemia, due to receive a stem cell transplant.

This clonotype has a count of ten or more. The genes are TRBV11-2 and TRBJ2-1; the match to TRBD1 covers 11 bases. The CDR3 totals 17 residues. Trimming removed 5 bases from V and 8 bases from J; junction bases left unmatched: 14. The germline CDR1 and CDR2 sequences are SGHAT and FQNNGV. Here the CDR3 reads CASSDTSGQGARHEQFF. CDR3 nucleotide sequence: TGTGCCAGCAGCGATACCTCTGGACAGGGGGCGCGTCATGAGCAGTTCTTC.

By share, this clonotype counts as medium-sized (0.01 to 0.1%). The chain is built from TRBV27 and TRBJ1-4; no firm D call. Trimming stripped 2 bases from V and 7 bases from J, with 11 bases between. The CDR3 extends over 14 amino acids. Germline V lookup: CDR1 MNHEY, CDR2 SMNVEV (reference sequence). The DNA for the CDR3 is TGTGCCAGCAGTTTAACCGGGGTCGCTGAAAAACTGTTTTTT. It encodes CASSLTGVAEKLFF.

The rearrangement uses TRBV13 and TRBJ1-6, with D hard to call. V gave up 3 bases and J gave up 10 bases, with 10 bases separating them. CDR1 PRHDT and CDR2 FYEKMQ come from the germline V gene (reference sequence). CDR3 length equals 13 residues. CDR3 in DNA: TGTGCCAGCAGCTTGGGCGTAGGATCACCCCTCCACTTT. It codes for CASSLGVGSPLHF.

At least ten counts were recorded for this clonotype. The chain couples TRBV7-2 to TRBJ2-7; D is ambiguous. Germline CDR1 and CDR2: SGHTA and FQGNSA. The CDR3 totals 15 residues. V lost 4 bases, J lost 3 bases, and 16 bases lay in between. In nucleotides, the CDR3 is TGTGCCAGCAGCTCACAGACAATAACGGGCTACGAGCAGTACTTC. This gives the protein CASSSQTITGYEQYF.

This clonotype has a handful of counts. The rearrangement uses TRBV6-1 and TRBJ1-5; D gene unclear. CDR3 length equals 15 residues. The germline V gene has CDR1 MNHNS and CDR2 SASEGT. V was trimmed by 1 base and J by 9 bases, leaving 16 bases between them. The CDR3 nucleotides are TGTGCCAGCAGTGAAGAGGTTGACGCCTTCGGGCCCCAGCATTTT. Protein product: CASSEEVDAFGPQHF.

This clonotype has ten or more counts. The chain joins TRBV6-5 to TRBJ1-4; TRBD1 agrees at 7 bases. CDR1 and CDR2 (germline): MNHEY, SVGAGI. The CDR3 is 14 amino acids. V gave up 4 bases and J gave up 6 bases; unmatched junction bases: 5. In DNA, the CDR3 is TGTGCCAGCAGTTCTCAGGGGGACCATGAAAAACTGTTTTTT. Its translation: CASSSQGDHEKLFF.

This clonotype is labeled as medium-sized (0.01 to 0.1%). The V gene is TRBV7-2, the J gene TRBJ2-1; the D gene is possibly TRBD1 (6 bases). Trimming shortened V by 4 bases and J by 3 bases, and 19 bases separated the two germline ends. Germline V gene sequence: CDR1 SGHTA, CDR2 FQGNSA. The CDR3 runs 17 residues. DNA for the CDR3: TGTGCCAGCAGCTCACTGGCCACAGGGTGGTACTACAATGAGCAGTTCTTC. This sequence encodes CASSSLATGWYYNEQFF.

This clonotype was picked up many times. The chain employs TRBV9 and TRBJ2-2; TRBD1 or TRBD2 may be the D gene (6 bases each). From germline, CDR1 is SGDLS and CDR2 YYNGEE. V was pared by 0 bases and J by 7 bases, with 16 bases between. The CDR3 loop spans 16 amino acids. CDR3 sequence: CASSVGIGGPGGELFF. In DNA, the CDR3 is TGTGCCAGCAGCGTAGGGATCGGGGGCCCAGGCGGGGAGCTGTTTTTT.

The CDR3 DNA sequence: TGTGCCAGCAGCTTGGAGGCCAATGAGCAGTTCTTC. Its translation: CASSLEANEQFF. The chain recombines TRBV5-4 with TRBJ2-1, with unresolved D. This CDR3 has 12 residues. Per the germline V gene, CDR1 is SGHNT and CDR2 is YYREEE (reference sequence). The germline V and J ends were trimmed by 0 bases and 6 bases, with 4 bases remaining between them.

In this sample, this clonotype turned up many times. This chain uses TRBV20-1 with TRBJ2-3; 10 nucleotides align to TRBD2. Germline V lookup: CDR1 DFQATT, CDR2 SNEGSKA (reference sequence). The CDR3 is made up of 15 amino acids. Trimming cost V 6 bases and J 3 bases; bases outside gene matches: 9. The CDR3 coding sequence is TGCAGTGCCCCGGTCCCTAGCGGGAGAACAGATACGCAGTATTTT. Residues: CSAPVPSGRTDTQYF.

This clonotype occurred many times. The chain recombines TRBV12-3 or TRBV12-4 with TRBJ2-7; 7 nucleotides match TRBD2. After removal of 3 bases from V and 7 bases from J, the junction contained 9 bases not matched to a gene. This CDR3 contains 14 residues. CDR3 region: CASSLGGDVWEQYF. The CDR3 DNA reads TGTGCCAGCAGTTTGGGGGGGGACGTCTGGGAGCAGTACTTC.

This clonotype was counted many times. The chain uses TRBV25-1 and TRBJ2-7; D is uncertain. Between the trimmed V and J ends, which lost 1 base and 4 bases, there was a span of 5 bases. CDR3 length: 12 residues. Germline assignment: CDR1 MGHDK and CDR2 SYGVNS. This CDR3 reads CASSESRYEQYF. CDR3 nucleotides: TGTGCCAGCAGTGAATCCCGATACGAGCAGTACTTC.

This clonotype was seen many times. CDR3 loop: CASTLSGRINSPLHF. CDR3 DNA sequence: TGTGCCAGCACCCTGTCGGGACGGATAAATTCACCCCTCCACTTT. This chain joins TRBV6-5 and TRBJ1-6; the D gene is possibly TRBD1 (5 bases). There are 15 residues in the CDR3. V was pared by 7 bases and J by 7 bases, with 17 bases between. Germline CDR1 and CDR2: MNHEY and SVGAGI.

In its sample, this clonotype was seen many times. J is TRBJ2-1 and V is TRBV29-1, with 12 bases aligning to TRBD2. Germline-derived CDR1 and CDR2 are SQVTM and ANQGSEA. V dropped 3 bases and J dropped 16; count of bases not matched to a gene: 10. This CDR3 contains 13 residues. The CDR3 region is CSVELAGGPSEFF. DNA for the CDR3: TGCAGCGTTGAGCTAGCGGGAGGGCCTTCGGAATTCTTC.

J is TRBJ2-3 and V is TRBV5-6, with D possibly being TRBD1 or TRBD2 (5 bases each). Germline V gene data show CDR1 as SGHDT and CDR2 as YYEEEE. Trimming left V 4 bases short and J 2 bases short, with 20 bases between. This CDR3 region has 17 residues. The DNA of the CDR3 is TGTGCCAGCAGCCCCGTCAGGGTTTGGGGGTACACAGATACGCAGTATTTT. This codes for CASSPVRVWGYTDTQYF. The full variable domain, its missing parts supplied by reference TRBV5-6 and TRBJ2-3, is DAGVTQSPTHLIKTRGQQVTLRCSPKSGHDTVSWYQQALGQGPQFIFQYYEEEERQRGNFPDRFSGHQFPNYSSELNVNALLLGDSALYLCASSPVRVWGYTDTQYFGPGTRLTVL.

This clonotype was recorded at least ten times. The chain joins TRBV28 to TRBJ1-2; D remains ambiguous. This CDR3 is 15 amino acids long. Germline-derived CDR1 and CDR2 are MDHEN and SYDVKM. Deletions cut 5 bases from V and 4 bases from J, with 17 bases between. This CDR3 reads CASSRWTALFYGYTF. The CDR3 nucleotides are TGTGCCAGCAGTAGATGGACTGCCCTTTTCTATGGCTACACCTTC.

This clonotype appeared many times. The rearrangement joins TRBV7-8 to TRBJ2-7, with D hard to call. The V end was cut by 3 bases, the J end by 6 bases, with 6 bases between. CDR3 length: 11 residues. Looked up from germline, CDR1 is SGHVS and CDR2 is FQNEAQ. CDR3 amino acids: CASSFRSEQYF. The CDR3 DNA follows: TGTGCCAGCAGCTTTCGATCCGAGCAGTACTTC.

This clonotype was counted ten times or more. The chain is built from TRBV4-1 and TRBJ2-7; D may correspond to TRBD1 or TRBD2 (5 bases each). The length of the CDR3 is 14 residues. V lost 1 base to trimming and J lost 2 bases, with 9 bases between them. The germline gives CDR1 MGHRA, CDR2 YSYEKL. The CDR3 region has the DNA TGCGCCAGCAGCCAAGCCGGGGCTACCTACGAGCAGTACTTC. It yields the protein CASSQAGATYEQYF.

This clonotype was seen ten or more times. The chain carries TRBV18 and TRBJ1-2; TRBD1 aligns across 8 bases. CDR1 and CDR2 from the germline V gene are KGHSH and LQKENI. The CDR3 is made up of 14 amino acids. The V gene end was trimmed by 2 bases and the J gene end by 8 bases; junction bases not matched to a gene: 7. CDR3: CASSPTRQGQGYTF. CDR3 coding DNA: TGTGCCAGCTCACCAACCCGACAGGGGCAAGGCTACACCTTC.

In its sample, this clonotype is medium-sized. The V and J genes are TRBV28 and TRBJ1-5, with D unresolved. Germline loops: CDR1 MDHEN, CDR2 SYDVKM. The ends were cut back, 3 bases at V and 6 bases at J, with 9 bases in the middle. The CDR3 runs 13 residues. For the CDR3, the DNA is TGTGCCAGCAGTTTGGATTTGTTTCAGCCCCAGCATTTT. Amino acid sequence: CASSLDLFQPQHF.

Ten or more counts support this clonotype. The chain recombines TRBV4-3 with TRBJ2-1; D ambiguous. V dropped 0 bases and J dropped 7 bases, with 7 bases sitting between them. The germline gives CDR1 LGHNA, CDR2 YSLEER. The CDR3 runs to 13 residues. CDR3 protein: CASSQDRQNEQFF. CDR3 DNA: TGCGCCAGCAGCCAAGATCGGCAGAATGAGCAGTTCTTC.

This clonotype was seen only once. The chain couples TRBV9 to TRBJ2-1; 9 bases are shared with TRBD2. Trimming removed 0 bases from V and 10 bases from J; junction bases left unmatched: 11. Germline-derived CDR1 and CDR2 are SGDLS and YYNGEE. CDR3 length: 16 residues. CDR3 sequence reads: CASSVVGREGFDEQFF. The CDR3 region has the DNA TGTGCCAGCAGCGTAGTGGGGCGGGAGGGTTTCGACGAGCAGTTCTTC.

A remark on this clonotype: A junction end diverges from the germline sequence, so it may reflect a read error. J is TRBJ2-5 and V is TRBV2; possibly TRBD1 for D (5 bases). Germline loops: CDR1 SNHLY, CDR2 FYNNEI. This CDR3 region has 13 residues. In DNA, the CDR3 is TGCGCCAGCAGTGAAGGGGTGGGAGAGACCCAGTACTTC. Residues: CASSEGVGETQYF.

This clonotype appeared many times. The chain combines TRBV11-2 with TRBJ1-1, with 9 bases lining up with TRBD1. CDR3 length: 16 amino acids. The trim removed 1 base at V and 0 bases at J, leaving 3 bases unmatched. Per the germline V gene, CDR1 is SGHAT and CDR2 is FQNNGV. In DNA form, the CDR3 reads TGTGCCAGCAGCTTAGGGGGGACAGGGATGAACACTGAAGCTTTCTTT. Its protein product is CASSLGGTGMNTEAFF.

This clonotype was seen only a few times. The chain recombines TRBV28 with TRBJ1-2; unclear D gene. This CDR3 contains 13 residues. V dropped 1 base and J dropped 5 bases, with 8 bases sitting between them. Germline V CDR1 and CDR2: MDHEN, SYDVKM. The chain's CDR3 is CASSLLRAYGYTF. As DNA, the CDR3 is TGTGCCAGCAGTTTATTGCGGGCGTATGGCTACACCTTC.

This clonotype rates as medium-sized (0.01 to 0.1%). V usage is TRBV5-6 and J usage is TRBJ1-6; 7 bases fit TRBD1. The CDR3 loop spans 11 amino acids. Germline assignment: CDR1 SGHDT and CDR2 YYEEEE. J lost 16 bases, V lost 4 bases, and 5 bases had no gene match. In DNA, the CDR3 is TGTGCCAGCAGCGGCCGGGACAGACTCCACTTT. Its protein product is CASSGRDRLHF.

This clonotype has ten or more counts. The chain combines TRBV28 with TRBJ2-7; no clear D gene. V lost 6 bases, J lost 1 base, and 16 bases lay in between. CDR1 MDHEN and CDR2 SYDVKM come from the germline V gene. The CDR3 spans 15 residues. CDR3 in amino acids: CASRGFVGVSYEQYF. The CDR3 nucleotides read TGTGCCAGCAGGGGGTTTGTTGGGGTGTCCTACGAGCAGTACTTC.